This entry features one TCR beta chain sequence. Its antigen remains unidentified. This sample was taken from a study of T cell responses to AZD1222 COVID-19 vaccine. Whole-study results and caveats: White British donors predominated, females outnumbered males, and clonal diversity was possibly underestimated. Spike-specific TCR breadth rose after two AZD1222 doses, and depth rose as well.

Here immunoSEQ multiplex PCR was the method, and the copy in TCRdb shows in-frame clones only, minus some. The top ten hold approximately 3.7% of the sample, which has roughly 180,000 clones, about 89% seen once. Between the trimmed V and J ends, which lost 6 bases and 4 bases, there was a span of 8 bases. This CDR3 comprises 12 residues. Germline V CDR1 and CDR2: SNHLY, FYNNEI. This receptor was obtained from an adult who received the AZD1222 COVID-19 vaccine. This specimen was peripheral blood, taken 28 days after the second AZD1222 dose. V gene TRBV2 combines with J gene TRBJ2-3; D gene unclear. CDR3 sequence (DNA): TGTGCCAGCAGCGGCCTCGCAGATACGCAGTATTTT. Translating it yields CASSGLADTQYF.